The subject of this entry is one TCR beta chain. The data are from a study of human T cells and chemical hapten exposure. Noted time point: patch test 1, 2 weeks after DPC sensitization. Sample treatment: therapeutic diphenylcyclopropenone sensitization with weekly scalp DPC. TCRdb passed the RACE reads through MiXCR, listing each CDR3 protein once. This table holds under 200,000 distinct CDR3 sequences, about 14% found once. Sequenced material: whole blood, taken in connection with sensitization to the hapten diphenylcyclopropenone (DPC). This clonotype originated in a woman aged 30 to 39 with alopecia areata. Some clones in this sample may be carry-over from other donors' samples.

The CDR3 bases are TGTGCCAGCAGTCTCGCAGGATCCGAGCAGTACTTC. It specifies CASSLAGSEQYF. The V gene is TRBV28, the J gene TRBJ2-7; D ambiguous. The CDR3 spans 12 residues. V lost 5 bases, J lost 6 bases, and 11 bases lay in between. Germline V gene lookup returns CDR1 MDHEN and CDR2 SYDVKM.